A single sample gave rise to the 14 T cell receptor beta chains below, sequenced in a study of T cells in Graves' hyperthyroidism and ophthalmopathy. RNA transcripts gave rise to amplified TCR beta CDR3 regions. The TCR CDR3 was amplified in a first-round RT-PCR using the HTBI primer set. TCRdb re-called the multiplex PCR reads through MiXCR, storing one row per CDR3 protein. The table shows around 500,000 distinct CDR3 sequences, with less than 15% occurring only once. Input material: blood. The receptors derive from a middle-aged woman with Graves' hyperthyroidism.

This clonotype was observed many times. The chain couples TRBV10-3 to TRBJ2-2, with D perhaps assigned TRBD1 or TRBD2 (5 bases each). The CDR3 extends over 16 amino acids. The germline CDR1 and CDR2 sequences are ENHRY and SYGVKD. V was clipped by 4 bases and J by 5 bases, with 17 bases between them. The CDR3 loop is CAISVRDPLSTGELFF. The CDR3 DNA reads as TGTGCCATCAGTGTCCGGGACCCCCTATCAACCGGGGAGCTGTTTTTT.

Many counts were recorded for this clonotype. The genes are TRBV7-2 and TRBJ2-1; 8 bases are shared with TRBD1. The V segment lost 5 bases and the J segment 5 bases; nucleotides outside the gene matches: 8. The CDR3 loop spans 15 amino acids. Germline V gives CDR1 SGHTA, CDR2 FQGNSA. The CDR3 sequence: CASSPGQGFHNEQFF. CDR3 sequence (DNA): TGTGCCAGCAGCCCCGGACAGGGCTTCCACAATGAGCAGTTCTTC.

This clonotype has a count of ten or more. V is TRBV27 and J is TRBJ2-7; D is perhaps TRBD1 or TRBD2 (8 bases each). Per the germline V gene, CDR1 is MNHEY and CDR2 is SMNVEV (reference sequence). V gave up 5 bases and J gave up 3 bases, with 26 bases separating them. The CDR3 has 18 amino acids. The CDR3, as DNA: TGTGCCAGCAGTCGACAGGGGTTAGGACTAGCTCCCCTCTACGAGCAGTACTTC. This codes for CASSRQGLGLAPLYEQYF.

In its sample, this clonotype was seen a few times. The gene calls are TRBV2 and TRBJ2-5, with TRBD1 matching 8 bases. The CDR3 contains 15 residues. Germline-derived CDR1 and CDR2 are SNHLY and FYNNEI. The trim removed 7 bases at V and 4 bases at J, leaving 11 bases unmatched. CDR3 region: CASNRQGQRGETQYF. Here the CDR3 DNA reads TGTGCCAGCAACCGACAGGGGCAAAGAGGAGAGACCCAGTACTTC.

This clonotype was seen only a few times. The V gene is TRBV15, the J gene TRBJ1-5; D gene unclear. CDR1 is LNHNV and CDR2 is YYDKDF in the germline V gene (reference sequence). The germline V and J ends were trimmed by 0 bases and 4 bases, with 19 bases remaining between them. This CDR3 has 18 amino acids. CDR3 nucleotides: TGTGCCACCAGCAGAGATCGTTTACTTCTTGAGGATAATCAGCCCCAGCATTTT. Its translation is CATSRDRLLLEDNQPQHF.

This clonotype occurred many times. The CDR3 sequence: CASGTLTDTQYF. The CDR3 DNA follows: TGTGCCAGCGGGACCCTCACAGATACGCAGTATTTT. The V gene is TRBV27, the J gene TRBJ2-3, with D perhaps assigned TRBD1 or TRBD2 (5 bases each). The ends were cut back, 8 bases at V and 2 bases at J, with 8 bases in the middle. Germline CDR1 and CDR2: MNHEY and SMNVEV (reference sequence). This CDR3 region has 12 residues.

The chain is built from TRBV7-8 and TRBJ2-5; D call uncertain. The germline V gene encodes CDR1 SGHVS and CDR2 FQNEAQ. The CDR3 has 16 residues. V lost 1 base and J 3 bases, leaving 15 bases between the germline ends. The CDR3 here is CASSLGVGGVKETQYF. CDR3 in DNA: TGTGCCAGCAGCTTAGGCGTTGGTGGGGTTAAAGAGACCCAGTACTTC. Together with reference TRBV7-8 and TRBJ2-5, the CDR3 gives the full variable domain: GAGVSQSPRYKVAKRGQDVALRCDPISGHVSLFWYQQALGQGPEFLTYFQNEAQLDKSGLPSDRFFAERPEGSVSTLKIQRTQQEDSAVYLCASSLGVGGVKETQYFGPGTRLLVL.

This sequence joins TRBV5-1 and TRBJ2-1, with D hard to call. The V end was cut by 3 bases, the J end by 9 bases, with 16 bases between. The CDR3 loop spans 14 amino acids. Germline CDR1 is SGHRS and CDR2 is YFSETQ. The CDR3 region is CASSSETHPGEQFF. The CDR3 coding sequence is TGCGCCAGCAGCTCGGAAACCCATCCCGGTGAGCAGTTCTTC. Together with reference TRBV5-1 and TRBJ2-1, the CDR3 gives the full variable domain: KAGVTQTPRYLIKTRGQQVTLSCSPISGHRSVSWYQQTPGQGLQFLFEYFSETQRNKGNFPGRFSGRQFSNSRSEMNVSTLELGDSALYLCASSSETHPGEQFFGPGTRLTVL.

This clonotype was counted many times. This chain links TRBV2 with TRBJ2-2; 10 bases fit TRBD1. Trimming took 7 bases from V and 13 from J; bases not matched to a gene: 9. This CDR3 has 13 residues. CDR1 is SNHLY and CDR2 is FYNNEI in the germline V gene. CDR3 nucleotides: TGTGCCAGCACCTCGGGACAGGGGTTATTGCTGTTTTTT. It is translated as CASTSGQGLLLFF.

The chain couples TRBV6-1 to TRBJ1-1, with D possibly being TRBD1 (5 bases). V was clipped by 8 bases and J by 0 bases, with 16 bases between them. The CDR3 totals 15 residues. Germline V CDR1 and CDR2: MNHNS, SASEGT. The CDR3 nucleotides are TGTGCCAGCTCACCACCCCCGGGGGTGAACACTGAAGCTTTCTTT. This gives the protein CASSPPPGVNTEAFF.

The table lists this clonotype with a few counts. This chain connects TRBV28 to TRBJ1-2; weak D call: TRBD1 (6 bases). V was shortened by 4 bases and J by 5 bases, with 17 bases between the two germline ends. CDR1 MDHEN and CDR2 SYDVKM come from the germline V gene. CDR3 length: 15 amino acids. The CDR3 DNA sequence: TGTGCCAGCAGTTCGACAGGCGGAGGGCCGTATGGCTACACCTTC. It yields the protein CASSSTGGGPYGYTF.

Ten or more counts support this clonotype. CDR3 DNA sequence: TGTGCCAGCAGTCCCGACCTAACTGTTAATGAGCAGTTCTTC. Its protein product is CASSPDLTVNEQFF. The chain links TRBV12-3 or TRBV12-4 to TRBJ2-1; D is ambiguous. CDR3 length: 14 residues. Trimming took 5 bases from V and 7 from J, leaving 15 bases between them.

This chain connects TRBV12-3 or TRBV12-4 to TRBJ2-3, with TRBD2 identical over 10 bases. This CDR3 comprises 15 residues. Trimming at V came to 7 bases and at J to 3 bases, leaving 7 bases not matched to a gene. The DNA of the CDR3 is TGTGCCAGCACCTTGACTAGCGGGCAAACAGATACGCAGTATTTT. This codes for CASTLTSGQTDTQYF.

Many counts were recorded for this clonotype. The chain combines TRBV12-3 or TRBV12-4 with TRBJ1-1, with TRBD1 matching 9 bases. The CDR3 consists of 18 residues. The trim removed 5 bases at V and 0 bases at J, leaving 13 bases unmatched. The CDR3 nucleotides read TGTGCCAGCAGTCCCGGGACAGGGACCACATCAATGAACACTGAAGCTTTCTTT. Its translation: CASSPGTGTTSMNTEAFF.